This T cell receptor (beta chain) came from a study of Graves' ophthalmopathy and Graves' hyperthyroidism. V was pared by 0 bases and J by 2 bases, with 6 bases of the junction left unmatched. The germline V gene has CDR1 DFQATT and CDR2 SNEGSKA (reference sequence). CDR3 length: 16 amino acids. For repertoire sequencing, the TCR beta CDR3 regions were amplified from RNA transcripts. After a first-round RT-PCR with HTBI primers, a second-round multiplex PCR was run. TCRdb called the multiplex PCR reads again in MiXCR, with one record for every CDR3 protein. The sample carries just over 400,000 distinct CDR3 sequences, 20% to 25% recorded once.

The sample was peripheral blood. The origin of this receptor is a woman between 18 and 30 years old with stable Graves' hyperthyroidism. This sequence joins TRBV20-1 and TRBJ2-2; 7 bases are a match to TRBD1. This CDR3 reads CSARDAGQVNTGELFF. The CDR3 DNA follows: TGCAGTGCTAGAGATGCCGGACAGGTTAACACCGGGGAGCTGTTTTTT.